This TCR beta chain was sequenced during a study of shared clonotypes between healthy human individuals (dated by TCRdb to 2019 to 2021). In terms of the full investigation: Two women and three men aged 18 to 49 years were included in the cohort. To estimate repertoire size and how much clonotypes are shared between individuals, the study performed deep sequencing of blood TCR repertoires from five healthy adults. Between about 0.85 and 9.5 billion PBMCs per donor were obtained by leukapheresis. To increase sequencing depth and limit assay-specific biases, different laboratories used diverse techniques to prepare libraries and sequence TCR repertoires. Per donor, three plates each were used for CD4 naive and CD4 memory, two for CD8 naive, and one for CD8 memory.

The donors were healthy, HIV-negative adults who had no recently reported acute infections or vaccinations. All donors were Caucasian adults living in Nashville, Tennessee, USA. CD8 memory samples were composed of magnetically selected CD45RO+ cells combined with CCR7-negative CD45RA+ effector memory (TemRA) cells. After blood collection by leukapheresis, PBMCs were isolated using Ficoll-Histopaque density gradient centrifugation and then cryopreserved in the vapor phase of liquid nitrogen. Analytical flow cytometry was used to check the purity and quantity of each magnetically sorted T cell population. Each sorted fraction had its genomic DNA isolated and then quantified by UV absorbance on a Nanodrop 2000c. With regard to this clone: Its cognate antigen has yet to be identified. No base-level quality is on record; no much larger clone is a single base apart.

Study-wide conclusions, independent of this receptor: Because the study included only a small number of donors, the genetic and exposure-history diversity represented was limited. Based on pairwise subsampling, the degree of clonotype sharing among donors was expected to be affected by sequencing depth. Sampling was limited to blood, and TCR repertoires in tissue likely differ from TCR repertoires in blood. Naive subsets generally had larger estimated clonotype richness than memory subsets did. Clonotypes shared by all four sorted-subset donors showed higher generation probabilities than non-shared clonotypes. Rarefaction of sorted-subset datasets indicated incomplete sequencing despite the large sequencing depth. When a few donors were compared, the shared fraction of clonotypes was around 5% for naive CD4, around 4% for naive CD8, about 2.4% for memory CD4, and around 0.37% for memory CD8.

TCR CDR3 regions were amplified from genomic DNA by multiplex PCR using the deep immunoSEQ assay. Genomic DNA extracted from each cell subset was distributed evenly over all wells of several immunoSEQ 96-well plates, and each plate served as one replicate. For sorted subsets, approximately 200 ng of genomic DNA, equivalent to around 31,000 T cell genomes, went into each replicate PCR. Purified libraries were quantified with a Qubit 3.0 fluorometer, sized on a Bioanalyzer 2100, and re-quantified with the KAPA Library Quantification kit. Every immunoSEQ 96-well plate was sequenced on a separate single-read 150-cycle Illumina NextSeq 550 flow cell. As for how the authors treated the data: The immunoSEQ output contained only junctional sequences without quality scores, so filtering could not match that applied to full-length reads. Sequences were annotated with PyIR, a Python wrapper for IgBLAST v1.9, and V/J genes and CDR3 were assigned using IMGT germline references. Reads with weak V/J assignments (E-value above 1e-6), missing CDR3, stop codons, out-of-frame junctions, or ambiguous translated residues were removed. V3J clonotypes were defined by identical inferred V gene, J gene, and CDR3 amino acid sequence. Percentage overlap between repertoires was calculated by dividing the number of shared unique clonotypes by the size of the smaller repertoire. Richness of each repertoire was evaluated using RTK rarefaction, the Chao1 estimator, and Recon v2.1 estimates of unobserved clonotypes. Generation probabilities were computed with OLGA for all TCRbeta clonotypes obtained by the gDNA method from a few donors. Not all clones reach the TCRdb copy of this immuneACCESS table, which keeps in-frame sequences only. Checked studies attribute under half of the gap to unresolved V genes and leave the rest unexplained. The V and J calls and clone size were taken over from that table, and D and trimming were inferred from the DNA. The table for this sample lists more than 550,000 clones; roughly 91% of them were counted only once. 34% of the sample goes to the ten largest clones.

V gives up 5 bases and J gives up 5 bases, and the segment between their germline ends measures 18 bases. The germline V gene (reference sequence) supplies CDR1 LNHNV and CDR2 YYDKDF. The CDR3 spans 15 residues, from the cysteine through the phenylalanine. Only the CDR3 DNA is retained, 45 bases long and in frame from the first base. The chain uses TRBV15 and TRBJ2-5, and TRBD1 may be the D gene, going by 6 matching bases. Sequences were obtained from memory CD8+ T cells from PBMCs. The cell subset or site label here, explained by the study, means: CD45RO+ cells pooled with CCR7-negative TemRA cells. The origin of this receptor is a young man in good health. Some clones in this sample may be carry-over from other donors' samples. In nucleotide form, the sequence is TGTGCCACCAGCGGACCGCAGGGGTTTTGGGAGACCCAGTACTTC. Its product reads: CATSGPQGFWETQYF. Joined to the reference TRBV15 and TRBJ2-5 proteins, this CDR3 gives the full variable domain: DAMVIQNPRYQVTQFGKPVTLSCSQTLNHNVMYWYQQKSSQAPKLLFHYYDKDFNNEADTPDNFQSRRPNTSFCFLDIRSPGLGDTAMYLCATSGPQGFWETQYFGPGTRLLVL.